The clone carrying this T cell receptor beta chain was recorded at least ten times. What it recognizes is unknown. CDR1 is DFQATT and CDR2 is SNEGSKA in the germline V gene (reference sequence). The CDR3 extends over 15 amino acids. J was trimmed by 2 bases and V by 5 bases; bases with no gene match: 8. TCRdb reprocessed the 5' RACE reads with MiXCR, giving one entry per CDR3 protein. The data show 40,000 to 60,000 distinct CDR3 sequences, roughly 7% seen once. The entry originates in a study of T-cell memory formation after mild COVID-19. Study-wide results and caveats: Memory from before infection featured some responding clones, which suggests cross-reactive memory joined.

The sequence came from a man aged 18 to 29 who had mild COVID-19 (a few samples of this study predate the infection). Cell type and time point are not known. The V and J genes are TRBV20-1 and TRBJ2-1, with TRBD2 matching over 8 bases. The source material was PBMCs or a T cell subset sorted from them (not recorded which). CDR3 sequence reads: CSAATSGPTYNEQFF. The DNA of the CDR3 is TGCAGTGCTGCTACTAGCGGTCCGACCTACAATGAGCAGTTCTTC.